This T cell receptor beta chain was recovered during a study of human T cells and chemical hapten exposure. This clonotype was seen many times. Its antigen is unidentified. Findings and caveats of the study: After DPC sensitization, TCRs above 1 in 1000 frequency showed no change.

Time point described: patch test 1, 2 weeks after DPC sensitization. Treatment noted: therapeutic diphenylcyclopropenone sensitization with weekly scalp DPC. Within the library, unique molecular identifiers were attached to each individual cDNA molecule. In the original processing: Samples held a median of around 100,000 TCRs, range about 23,224–690,600. TCRdb reprocessed the RACE reads via MiXCR and lists one record per CDR3 protein. These V and J calls rely on TCRdb rather than the paper's analysis. The sample lists tens of thousands of distinct CDR3 sequences, over 7.5% seen once, with roughly 3.3% in the top ten. This specimen was whole blood, taken in connection with sensitization to the hapten diphenylcyclopropenone (DPC). The TCR comes from a woman aged 35 to 49 with alopecia areata. Some clones in this sample may be carry-over from other donors' samples.

This CDR3 is CATSESEQLYGYTF. CDR3 DNA: TGTGCCACCAGTGAAAGCGAACAGCTCTATGGCTACACCTTC. V is TRBV24-1 and J is TRBJ1-2; D unclear. Germline assignment: CDR1 KGHDR and CDR2 SFDVKD. Trimming removed 4 bases at V and 4 bases at J, with 12 bases between. CDR3 length: 14 residues.